The entry that follows covers one T cell receptor beta chain sequence. These data originate in a study of T cells after somatic rescue of genetic block. Sequencing was performed with immunoSEQ multiplex PCR; in TCRdb, only in-frame clones are kept and a portion is missing. The table has over 95,000 clones, about 90% seen once. Germline values: CDR1 SGDLS, CDR2 YYNGEE. CDR3 size: 14 residues. Trimming cost V 2 bases and J 4 bases, with 12 bases left between them. The sample was peripheral blood mononuclear cells (PBMCs). This receptor was identified in a woman aged 18-30 years. J is TRBJ1-2 and V is TRBV9; unclear D gene. The chain's CDR3 is CASSVGRVSYGYTF. The CDR3 DNA reads as TGTGCCAGCAGCGTCGGACGGGTCTCCTATGGCTACACCTTC.